The 29 T cell receptor beta chains reported below all come from one sample, sequenced in a study of shared clonotypes between healthy human individuals. The table came from immunoSEQ multiplex PCR; TCRdb's copy has only in-frame clones and leaves some out. The sample gives approximately 600,000 clones, 85% to 95% of which show up once; about 0.11% is in the top ten. Terminally differentiated effector memory CD45RA+ cells were excluded from the naive CD8 cells, which were CD45RO-negative and positively selected for CCR7. Sequences were obtained from naive CD8+ T cells sorted from blood. These receptors came from a woman aged 25 to 39 in good health.

The count of this clone is one. This rearrangement joins TRBV11-2 to TRBJ2-4; TRBD1 agrees at 12 bases. V shed 5 bases, J shed 5 bases, and the junction held 10 bases outside the gene matches. Germline V gives CDR1 SGHAT, CDR2 FQNNGV. This CDR3 spans 17 amino acids. The CDR3 bases are TGTGCCAGCAGCCCGGGGACAGGGGGCTTTGGGGAAAACATTCAGTACTTC. It is translated as CASSPGTGGFGENIQYF. Looking up the rest from reference TRBV11-2 and TRBJ2-4 gives the full variable domain: EAGVAQSPRYKIIEKRQSVAFWCNPISGHATLYWYQQILGQGPKLLIQFQNNGVVDDSQLPKDRFSAERLKGVDSTLKIQPAKLEDSAVYLCASSPGTGGFGENIQYFGAGTRLSVL.

J is TRBJ1-2 and V is TRBV5-4; possible D gene TRBD1, 5 bases. Trimming took 4 bases from V and 5 from J, leaving 12 bases between them. The CDR3 contains 13 residues. Germline CDR1 SGHNT, CDR2 YYREEE (reference sequence). Written as DNA, the CDR3 is TGTGCCAGCAGCCCGGGACCGATTTATGGCTACACCTTC. Residues: CASSPGPIYGYTF.

Worth noting for this clone: The identical CDR3 is also encoded by other nucleotide sequences in the sample. This sequence joins TRBV13 and TRBJ2-1; no definite D call. V gave up 5 bases and J gave up 6 bases, with 8 bases separating them. The CDR3 is 12 amino acids. The germline V gene has CDR1 PRHDT and CDR2 FYEKMQ (reference sequence). The CDR3 loop reads CASSPTGNEQFF. In DNA form, the CDR3 reads TGTGCCAGCAGCCCCACGGGCAATGAGCAGTTCTTC.

The V gene is TRBV19, the J gene TRBJ1-2, with 8 nucleotides matching TRBD1. CDR3 length: 14 residues. Trimming at V came to 4 bases and at J to 6 bases, leaving 7 bases not matched to a gene. Germline V lookup: CDR1 LNHDA, CDR2 SQIVND (reference sequence). CDR3 coding DNA: TGTGCCAGTAGTAGATATGGGACAGGCGATGGCTACACCTTC. The encoded protein is CASSRYGTGDGYTF.

V is TRBV28 and J is TRBJ2-1; 9 bases map to TRBD2. This CDR3 is built from 16 residues. CDR1 is MDHEN, CDR2 SYDVKM, per germline. Losses at the gene ends were 7 bases for V and 7 bases for J; bases not matched to a gene: 14. The CDR3 sequence: CASMLAGPRGGNEQFF. The CDR3 DNA follows: TGTGCCAGCATGCTAGCGGGACCTAGAGGGGGGAATGAGCAGTTCTTC. Together with reference TRBV28 and TRBJ2-1, the CDR3 gives the full variable domain: DVKVTQSSRYLVKRTGEKVFLECVQDMDHENMFWYRQDPGLGLRLIYFSYDVKMKEKGDIPEGYSVSREKKERFSLILESASTNQTSMYLCASMLAGPRGGNEQFFGPGTRLTVL.

This chain links TRBV4-1 with TRBJ1-1; D is possibly TRBD1 (6 bases). Germline CDR1 is MGHRA and CDR2 is YSYEKL. Trimming pared 4 bases from V and 4 bases from J, leaving 16 bases between. This CDR3 comprises 15 residues. CDR3 sequence: CASSLGEGGLTEAFF. The CDR3 DNA sequence: TGCGCCAGCAGCCTAGGGGAGGGGGGGCTCACTGAAGCTTTCTTT.

This chain uses TRBV27 with TRBJ2-2; D unresolved. Germline assignment: CDR1 MNHEY and CDR2 SMNVEV (reference sequence). The V end lost 3 bases, the J end lost 7 bases, and 12 bases lay between the germline ends. CDR3 length: 14 amino acids. The CDR3 DNA reads as TGTGCCAGCAGTTTTGGGCTAGGAATCGGGGAGCTGTTTTTT. It yields the protein CASSFGLGIGELFF.

This chain links TRBV6-1 with TRBJ2-7; no clear D gene. Trimming took 8 bases from V and 7 from J, leaving 12 bases between them. CDR1 MNHNS and CDR2 SASEGT come from the germline V gene. The CDR3 is 11 residues long. This chain's CDR3 is CASRAGPEQYF. CDR3 DNA: TGTGCCAGCCGGGCAGGCCCAGAGCAGTACTTC.

The chain has TRBV27 and TRBJ1-5; no firm D call. The length of the CDR3 is 18 residues. Trimming left V 6 bases short and J 0 bases short, with 21 bases between. Per germline, CDR1 MNHEY and CDR2 SMNVEV (reference sequence). The CDR3 reads CASRVIIIRQSSNQPQHF. The CDR3 DNA reads TGTGCCAGCAGGGTCATTATAATACGGCAGAGTAGCAATCAGCCCCAGCATTTT.

This clone has only one observation. The V gene is TRBV28, the J gene TRBJ1-6, with D tentatively TRBD1 (6 bases). Germline V gene lookup returns CDR1 MDHEN and CDR2 SYDVKM. This CDR3 spans 17 amino acids. The V gene lost 5 bases and the J gene lost 2 bases, with 16 bases spanning the gap. CDR3 residues: CASSKPRTVPYNSPLHF. The CDR3, as DNA: TGTGCCAGCAGTAAGCCTCGGACAGTCCCCTATAATTCACCCCTCCACTTT.

The rearrangement uses TRBV7-9 and TRBJ2-1; D possibly corresponds to TRBD1 (6 bases). The ends were cut back, 4 bases at V and 10 bases at J, with 11 bases in the middle. Germline CDR1 and CDR2: SEHNR and FQNEAQ (reference sequence). This CDR3 is built from 12 residues. CDR3 loop: CASSSRTVEQFF. The CDR3 DNA follows: TGTGCCAGCAGCTCCCGGACAGTAGAGCAGTTCTTC.

Here the CDR3 reads CASSPRWGETQYF. The CDR3 bases are TGTGCCAGCAGCCCGCGATGGGGAGAGACCCAGTACTTC. The chain links TRBV7-8 to TRBJ2-5; D remains ambiguous. V lost 5 bases to trimming and J lost 4 bases, with 11 bases between them. Germline CDR1 is SGHVS and CDR2 is FQNEAQ. The CDR3 has 13 residues.

The chain's CDR3 is CASTTGKSQPQHF. The CDR3 DNA is TGTGCCAGCACTACAGGGAAGAGTCAGCCCCAGCATTTT. The rearrangement links TRBV19 to TRBJ1-5, with a weak D call TRBD1 (6 bases). Trimming took off 9 bases at V and 6 bases at J, with 15 bases between the two ends. The CDR3 covers 13 residues. Germline CDR1 and CDR2: LNHDA and SQIVND (reference sequence).

CDR3 in DNA: TGCGCCAGCAGCTTGGAGGGGTCCGCTGAAGCTTTCTTT. Translation gives CASSLEGSAEAFF. The chain joins TRBV5-1 to TRBJ1-1; tentatively, D is TRBD1 (5 bases). Trimming stripped 0 bases from V and 6 bases from J, with 9 bases between. Per the germline V gene, CDR1 is SGHRS and CDR2 is YFSETQ. The CDR3 extends over 13 amino acids.

The V and J genes are TRBV5-1 and TRBJ2-7; D is unresolved. Germline V gives CDR1 SGHRS, CDR2 YFSETQ. Trimming removed 3 bases from V and 7 bases from J, with 20 bases in between. The CDR3 runs to 15 residues. In DNA, the CDR3 is TGCGCCAGCAGCTCCTACGGTCCCTCAATGGGTGAGCAGTACTTC. Amino acid sequence: CASSSYGPSMGEQYF.

The chain recombines TRBV4-1 with TRBJ1-6; 8 bases line up with TRBD1. The CDR3 length is 14 residues. The ends lost 0 bases at V and 9 bases at J; junction bases unmatched: 1. In germline, CDR1 is MGHRA, CDR2 YSYEKL. DNA of the CDR3: TGCGCCAGCAGCCAAGAAGGGACAGGTTCACCCCTCCACTTT. Translating gives CASSQEGTGSPLHF.

The chain recombines TRBV6-1 with TRBJ2-7, with D perhaps matching TRBD1 (6 bases). This CDR3 has 14 residues. Deletions cut 6 bases from V and 0 bases from J, with 12 bases between. The germline V gene encodes CDR1 MNHNS and CDR2 SASEGT. CDR3 loop: CASRGAGTSYEQYF. The CDR3 DNA follows: TGTGCCAGCAGGGGGGCAGGAACCTCCTACGAGCAGTACTTC.

V is TRBV15 and J is TRBJ1-2; D might be TRBD1 (5 bases). This CDR3 contains 14 residues. The germline CDR1 and CDR2 sequences are LNHNV and YYDKDF (reference sequence). V lost 3 bases to trimming and J lost 13 bases, with 21 bases between them. The CDR3: CATSRHRDPAESTF. In DNA, the CDR3 is TGTGCCACCAGCAGGCACCGGGACCCTGCGGAGAGCACCTTC. The entire variable domain, with the rest obtained from reference TRBV15 and TRBJ1-2, is as follows: DAMVIQNPRYQVTQFGKPVTLSCSQTLNHNVMYWYQQKSSQAPKLLFHYYDKDFNNEADTPDNFQSRRPNTSFCFLDIRSPGLGDTAMYLCATSRHRDPAESTFGSGTRLTVV.

The V and J genes are TRBV7-2 and TRBJ2-1; possibly TRBD1 for D (6 bases). The germline V and J ends were trimmed by 5 bases and 3 bases, with 17 bases remaining between them. The CDR3 has 16 residues. The germline gives CDR1 SGHTA, CDR2 FQGNSA. As DNA, the CDR3 is TGTGCCAGCAGCCCAGGGGACACTCCTTACTACAATGAGCAGTTCTTC. Translation gives CASSPGDTPYYNEQFF.

The J gene is TRBJ2-5, the V gene TRBV4-1, with a weak D call TRBD2 (7 bases). The better agreement between TRBJ2-7 and the DNA end casts doubt on the J call. CDR1 and CDR2 (germline): MGHRA, YSYEKL. The CDR3 is 16 residues long. CDR3 residues: CASSKTGGQQSYEQYF. The CDR3 nucleotides read TGCGCCAGCAGCAAGACGGGGGGCCAGCAATCCTACGAGCAGTACTTC.

This sequence joins TRBV27 and TRBJ2-1; 12 bases agree with TRBD2. With V trimmed by 7 bases and J by 8 bases, 9 bases remained unmatched. Per germline, CDR1 MNHEY and CDR2 SMNVEV (reference sequence). This CDR3 has 15 amino acids. Written as DNA, the CDR3 is TGTGCCAGCACGGCGACTAGCGGGAGTAGGGATGAGCAGTTCTTC. This encodes CASTATSGSRDEQFF.

The J gene is TRBJ2-1, the V gene TRBV27; 14 bases are a match to TRBD2. Losses at the gene ends were 0 bases for V and 10 bases for J; bases not matched to a gene: 8. This CDR3 contains 17 residues. Germline V gene lookup returns CDR1 MNHEY and CDR2 SMNVEV (reference sequence). The CDR3, as DNA: TGTGCCAGCAGTTTATCGGCGGGACTAGCGGGAGAAGGGGAGCAGTTCTTC. Its protein is CASSLSAGLAGEGEQFF.

A single count supports this clone. This chain uses TRBV28 with TRBJ1-3, with TRBD1 matching 7 bases. The trim removed 2 bases at V and 4 bases at J, leaving 5 bases unmatched. The germline CDR1 and CDR2 sequences are MDHEN and SYDVKM. The CDR3 has 15 residues. In DNA form, the CDR3 reads TGTGCCAGCAGTTTAGTGACAGGGCCCGGAAACACCATATATTTT. It specifies CASSLVTGPGNTIYF.

V gene TRBV5-5 combines with J gene TRBJ2-7, with D possibly matching TRBD1 (5 bases). CDR1 and CDR2 from the germline V gene are SGHKS and YYEKEE (reference sequence). Trimming took 1 base from V and 4 from J, leaving 12 bases between them. The CDR3 is 14 residues long. This CDR3 reads CASSLWQGWYEQYF. The CDR3 coding sequence is TGTGCCAGCAGCTTGTGGCAGGGTTGGTACGAGCAGTACTTC.

This clone was counted between two and nine times. The chain uses TRBV28 and TRBJ2-7, with D uncertain. The length of the CDR3 is 14 residues. Trimming removed 5 bases at V and 6 bases at J, with 17 bases between. Germline-derived CDR1 and CDR2 are MDHEN and SYDVKM. CDR3 in amino acids: CASSPSGTLSEQYF. The CDR3 DNA reads as TGTGCCAGCAGTCCCTCGGGCACTCTTTCCGAGCAGTACTTC. Drawing the rest from reference TRBV28 and TRBJ2-7, the complete variable domain is DVKVTQSSRYLVKRTGEKVFLECVQDMDHENMFWYRQDPGLGLRLIYFSYDVKMKEKGDIPEGYSVSREKKERFSLILESASTNQTSMYLCASSPSGTLSEQYFGPGTRLTVT.

This sequence joins TRBV28 and TRBJ2-5; perhaps TRBD2 as D (6 bases). CDR1 and CDR2 (germline): MDHEN, SYDVKM. The CDR3 loop spans 14 amino acids. Trimming left V 2 bases short and J 4 bases short, with 11 bases between. The CDR3: CASSLNWRGETQYF. CDR3 in DNA: TGTGCCAGCAGTTTAAACTGGCGGGGAGAGACCCAGTACTTC.

The chain has TRBV7-8 and TRBJ1-1, with D perhaps matching TRBD1 (5 bases). CDR1 is SGHVS and CDR2 is FQNEAQ in the germline V gene. Between the trimmed V and J ends, which lost 1 base and 6 bases, there was a span of 15 bases. The CDR3 has 15 residues. CDR3 coding DNA: TGTGCCAGCAGCTTAGATGGGGGGGTGATCGCTGAAGCTTTCTTT. This sequence encodes CASSLDGGVIAEAFF.

The genes are TRBV19 and TRBJ2-7; D uncertain. V lost 5 bases to trimming and J lost 5 bases, with 10 bases between them. Germline V gene lookup returns CDR1 LNHDA and CDR2 SQIVND (reference sequence). The CDR3 is 12 residues long. For the CDR3, the DNA is TGTGCCAGTAGTGCTTTGGGGAACGAGCAGTACTTC. Translating gives CASSALGNEQYF.

The chain recombines TRBV5-1 with TRBJ2-7, with D hard to call. V lost 4 bases and J lost 0, with 11 bases in between. The V gene's germline CDR1 is SGHRS and CDR2 YFSETQ. There are 14 residues in the CDR3. CDR3 amino acids: CASSPPHSSYEQYF. The CDR3 nucleotides read TGCGCCAGCAGCCCCCCACATTCCTCCTACGAGCAGTACTTC.